The 11 T cell receptor beta chains below were found in one sample sequenced in a study of CD8 T cells in ankylosing spondylitis. TCRdb fed the 5' RACE reads into MiXCR, producing one record per CDR3 protein. Of some 37,000 distinct CDR3 sequences listed, 15% to 20% are singletons. The sequenced material came from blood. The receptors shown here come from a male donor with ankylosing spondylitis or in good health (not recorded which).

The chain couples TRBV12-3 or TRBV12-4 to TRBJ1-4; a possible D gene is TRBD1 (6 bases). The V gene lost 2 bases and the J gene lost 7 bases, with 17 bases spanning the gap. The CDR3 contains 16 residues. The chain's CDR3 is CASSLRGRGRSEKLFF. The CDR3 coding sequence is TGTGCCAGCAGTTTAAGGGGCAGGGGCAGGAGTGAAAAACTGTTTTTT.

The CDR3 region is CACLNSYEQYF. The CDR3 DNA reads TGTGCCTGCCTGAACAGCTACGAGCAGTACTTC. V is TRBV30 and J is TRBJ2-7; D not certain. From germline, CDR1 is GTSNPN and CDR2 SVGIG (reference sequence). V dropped 6 bases and J dropped 3 bases, with 9 bases sitting between them. The CDR3 covers 11 residues. Based on the CDR3 plus reference TRBV30 and TRBJ2-7, the full variable domain is SQTIHQWPATLVQPVGSPLSLECTVEGTSNPNLYWYRQAAGRGLQLLFYSVGIGQISSEVPQNLSASRPQDRQFILSSKKLLLSDSGFYLCACLNSYEQYFGPGTRLTVT.

CDR3 sequence reads: CASRGSGGTGELFF. The CDR3 region has the DNA TGTGCCAGCCGCGGTTCGGGGGGCACCGGGGAGCTGTTTTTT. The V call is TRBV27, the J call TRBJ2-2; 7 bases line up with TRBD2. The germline V gene encodes CDR1 MNHEY and CDR2 SMNVEV (reference sequence). The ends lost 8 bases at V and 4 bases at J; junction bases unmatched: 7. The CDR3 runs to 14 residues.

The chain uses TRBV5-1 and TRBJ1-1; weak D call: TRBD1 (5 bases). The germline V gene has CDR1 SGHRS and CDR2 YFSETQ. The CDR3 is 14 amino acids. V was cut by 4 bases and J by 1 base, with 11 bases left in between. The CDR3 sequence: CASSPGLRNTEAFF. CDR3 DNA: TGCGCCAGCAGCCCAGGGCTAAGGAACACTGAAGCTTTCTTT.

This clonotype was counted a few times. This chain uses TRBV7-2 with TRBJ2-7; D call uncertain. Looked up from germline, CDR1 is SGHTA and CDR2 is FQGNSA. V lost 0 bases, J lost 3 bases, and 12 bases lay in between. This CDR3 is built from 15 residues. CDR3 coding DNA: TGTGCCAGCAGCTTAGCGCTTGGGTTTGGCTACGAGCAGTACTTC. It codes for CASSLALGFGYEQYF.

The chain links TRBV4-3 to TRBJ2-4; maybe TRBD2 (5 bases). The CDR3 is made up of 16 amino acids. Germline V gene data show CDR1 as LGHNA and CDR2 as YSLEER. Trimming took 3 bases from V and 0 from J, leaving 12 bases between them. This CDR3 reads CASSHSRDVAKNIQYF. DNA for the CDR3: TGCGCCAGCAGCCATAGTCGGGATGTAGCCAAAAACATTCAGTACTTC.

V usage is TRBV12-3 or TRBV12-4 and J usage is TRBJ2-1; no clear D. This CDR3 comprises 12 residues. Trimming took off 3 bases at V and 4 bases at J, with 4 bases between the two ends. This CDR3 is CASSFLYNEQFF. DNA for the CDR3: TGTGCCAGCAGTTTCTTGTACAATGAGCAGTTCTTC.

The rearrangement joins TRBV7-2 to TRBJ2-3; 9 positions agree with TRBD2. The CDR3 has 16 residues. V was clipped by 4 bases and J by 2 bases; unmatched bases: 7. Germline values: CDR1 SGHTA, CDR2 FQGNSA. As DNA, the CDR3 is TGTGCCAGCAGCTGGCGGGGGGGAACGTCCACAGATACGCAGTATTTT. This encodes CASSWRGGTSTDTQYF.

V usage is TRBV6-5 and J usage is TRBJ2-7, with D tentatively TRBD2 (5 bases). The germline V gene has CDR1 MNHEY and CDR2 SVGAGI. The CDR3 runs 15 residues. The germline V and J ends were trimmed by 5 bases and 0 bases, with 14 bases remaining between them. As DNA, the CDR3 is TGTGCCAGCAGTCCTGACCCGGGGAGCTCCTACGAGCAGTACGTC. This codes for CASSPDPGSSYEQYV.

This chain joins TRBV7-2 and TRBJ1-4; D gene ambiguous. The V end was cut by 5 bases, the J end by 7 bases, with 11 bases between. This CDR3 has 13 amino acids. Germline values: CDR1 SGHTA, CDR2 FQGNSA. CDR3 protein: CASSPQRGEKLFF. CDR3 in DNA: TGTGCCAGCAGCCCGCAGCGGGGTGAAAAACTGTTTTTT.

The J gene is TRBJ2-3, the V gene TRBV28, with D possibly being TRBD1 (6 bases). Trimming took off 6 bases at V and 5 bases at J, with 15 bases between the two ends. The CDR3 has 14 residues. Germline lookup yields CDR1 MDHEN and CDR2 SYDVKM. The CDR3 loop is CASSRTLTGDTQYF. The CDR3 nucleotides read TGTGCCAGCAGCAGGACTCTGACAGGAGATACGCAGTATTTT.